Each of the 4 T cell receptor beta chains below was sequenced from the same sample in a study of CD8+ T cells in alopecia areata. Investigators isolated RNA and reverse transcribed it into cDNA to act as the sequencing template. The method was immunoSEQ multiplex PCR; TCRdb's version includes in-frame clones alone and lacks a portion of them. The sample comprises about 110,000 clones, 59% of which are singletons, and approximately 22% rests with the top ten. The material sequenced was CD8+ T cells sorted from blood. Receptor source: a human donor in good health.

The rearrangement links TRBV7-6 to TRBJ2-7, with D unresolved. The germline CDR1 and CDR2 sequences are SGHVS and FNYEAQ. This CDR3 contains 12 residues. The ends were cut back, 0 bases at V and 6 bases at J, with 6 bases in the middle. This CDR3 reads CASSLAGGEQYF. The CDR3 bases are TGTGCCAGCAGCTTAGCAGGCGGCGAGCAGTACTTC.

The chain links TRBV12-5 to TRBJ2-3, with D uncertain. Germline V gene data show CDR1 as LGHNT and CDR2 as FRNRAP. The CDR3 covers 12 residues. The V gene lost 3 bases and the J gene lost 6 bases, with 7 bases spanning the gap. The CDR3 nucleotides are TGTGCTAGTGGTTTTAGCAGCGATACGCAGTATTTT. It encodes CASGFSSDTQYF.

This chain uses TRBV18 with TRBJ1-2, with D maybe TRBD1 (6 bases). V was clipped by 4 bases and J by 4 bases, with 13 bases between them. From germline, CDR1 is KGHSH and CDR2 LQKENI. This CDR3 is 14 amino acids long. CDR3 coding DNA: TGTGCCAGCTCACTGATCGACAGGTTCTATGGCTACACCTTC. Translated: CASSLIDRFYGYTF.

The rearrangement links TRBV13 to TRBJ2-1; D gene ambiguous. Looked up from germline, CDR1 is PRHDT and CDR2 is FYEKMQ (reference sequence). Trimming removed 6 bases at V and 2 bases at J, with 11 bases between. The CDR3 contains 14 residues. CDR3 residues: CASSPTSAYNEQFF. The CDR3 DNA is TGTGCCAGCAGTCCGACGAGCGCCTACAATGAGCAGTTCTTC.